The clone carrying this T cell receptor (beta chain) was detected many times. Its antigen is not known. Template-switch 5'RACE cDNA synthesis added a 10-nucleotide unique molecular identifier. TCRdb re-derived calls from the 5' RACE reads in MiXCR, one entry per CDR3 protein. The sample lists approximately 32,000 distinct CDR3 sequences; over 12% were seen once. The data originate from a study of neurological immune-mediated disorders. Findings and caveats of the study: It was HTLV-1-associated myelopathy that showed the most TCR clonal expansion, while multiple sclerosis showed the least, falling below healthy controls.

This CDR3 region has 14 residues. V lost 3 bases and J 1 base, leaving 12 bases between the germline ends. CDR1 is DFQATT and CDR2 is SNEGSKA in the germline V gene (reference sequence). The chain has TRBV20-1 and TRBJ1-2; D is ambiguous. The receptor's source is a man between 65 and 85 years old in good health. Sequenced sample: PBMCs. In nucleotides, the CDR3 is TGCAGTGCTAGTGAACCGGACCATAACTATGGCTACACCTTC. Residues: CSASEPDHNYGYTF.